The 21 T cell receptor beta chains below were found in one sample sequenced in a study of shared T cell receptors in the human thymus. Some clones are missing from TCRdb's copy, which holds only in-frame ones; the method was immunoSEQ multiplex PCR. The data contain 500,000 to 750,000 clones, around 89% of them seen just once; the ten biggest clones take up 0.008% to 0.011%. A further study also used this sample, focusing on human thymus T cells.

Source material: thymocytes. The receptor source for this set is a boy under two years old with a congenital heart defect.

This chain uses TRBV19 with TRBJ2-1, with TRBD2 identical over 7 bases. This CDR3 contains 15 residues. V lost 1 base, J lost 6 bases, and 6 bases stayed unmatched. CDR1 and CDR2 from the germline V gene are LNHDA and SQIVND (reference sequence). The CDR3 coding sequence is TGTGCCAGTAGTATAGGGCTAGCGGATCCCAATGAGCAGTTCTTC. As protein: CASSIGLADPNEQFF. The full variable domain, rest sourced from reference TRBV19 and TRBJ2-1, is DGGITQSPKYLFRKEGQNVTLSCEQNLNHDAMYWYRQDPGQGLRLIYYSQIVNDFQKGDIAEGYSVSREKKESFPLTVTSAQKNPTAFYLCASSIGLADPNEQFFGPGTRLTVL.

J is TRBJ2-3 and V is TRBV5-8, with TRBD2 matching over 9 bases. V dropped 4 bases and J dropped 4; count of bases not matched to a gene: 13. Germline lookup yields CDR1 SGHTS and CDR2 YDEGEE. The CDR3 is made up of 17 amino acids. The DNA of the CDR3 is TGTGCCAGCAGCCGACATCTAGCGGGATGGGGGGCAGATACGCAGTATTTT. It translates to CASSRHLAGWGADTQYF.

V is TRBV6-5 and J is TRBJ2-2; tentatively, D is TRBD1 (6 bases). Germline lookup yields CDR1 MNHEY and CDR2 SVGAGI. The CDR3 spans 13 residues. V lost 5 bases and J lost 8, with 12 bases in between. The DNA of the CDR3 is TGTGCCAGCAGTCCTAAACAGGGTGGGGAGCTGTTTTTT. It translates to CASSPKQGGELFF.

This clone has a handful of counts. The V call is TRBV27, the J call TRBJ2-7; D is possibly TRBD2 (6 bases). The CDR3 has 16 amino acids. Germline CDR1 is MNHEY and CDR2 is SMNVEV (reference sequence). V lost 0 bases and J lost 9, with 21 bases in between. As DNA, the CDR3 is TGTGCCAGCAGTTTATCGGGTGACTCAACGGGAGTGGGGCAGTACTTC. It yields the protein CASSLSGDSTGVGQYF.

This clone appeared a few times. The chain has TRBV5-1 and TRBJ2-7, with 7 bases identical to TRBD1. This CDR3 region has 15 residues. Germline CDR1 is SGHRS and CDR2 is YFSETQ. The trim removed 4 bases at V and 4 bases at J, leaving 11 bases unmatched. CDR3 nucleotides: TGCGCCAGCAGCCAAAGACAGGGTCTTAAGTACGAGCAGTACTTC. It is translated as CASSQRQGLKYEQYF.

This chain connects TRBV4-3 to TRBJ2-2; 8 nucleotides line up with TRBD1. V trimming: 1 base; J trimming: 2 bases; junction bases outside the gene matches: 3. Germline-derived CDR1 and CDR2 are LGHNA and YSLEER. The CDR3 sequence is 16 residues long. The CDR3 DNA sequence: TGCGCCAGCAGCCAAGGCAGGGGGCGAAACACCGGGGAGCTGTTTTTT. Amino acid sequence: CASSQGRGRNTGELFF.

Here the CDR3 DNA reads TGTGCCAGCAGTAAACGCGAACGCACAGATACGCAGTATTTT. Encoded protein: CASSKRERTDTQYF. The rearrangement links TRBV6-5 to TRBJ2-3; D is unclear. Germline lookup yields CDR1 MNHEY and CDR2 SVGAGI. This CDR3 contains 14 residues. The V end was cut by 5 bases, the J end by 1 base, with 10 bases between.

V is TRBV4-2 and J is TRBJ2-4, with D tentatively TRBD2 (5 bases). Germline V lookup: CDR1 LGHNA, CDR2 YNFKEQ. This CDR3 region has 20 residues. Trimming removed 0 bases at V and 0 bases at J, with 21 bases between. CDR3 sequence reads: CASSQDSVRLEVVAKNIQYF. CDR3 coding DNA: TGTGCCAGCAGCCAAGATAGCGTCAGACTGGAGGTCGTAGCCAAAAACATTCAGTACTTC.

This clone has a handful of counts. This rearrangement joins TRBV5-8 to TRBJ1-2; TRBD1 agrees at 9 bases. The germline V gene has CDR1 SGHTS and CDR2 YDEGEE. The CDR3 length is 13 residues. With 4 bases clipped from V and 10 bases from J, the junction kept 8 bases outside the gene matches. The DNA of the CDR3 is TGTGCCAGCAGCATGGGACAGGGTGGAGACTACACCTTC. This translates into CASSMGQGGDYTF.

The chain employs TRBV4-3 and TRBJ2-3; 7 bases are a match to TRBD2. The germline gives CDR1 LGHNA, CDR2 YSLEER. The CDR3 is 16 residues long. V lost 2 bases, J lost 2 bases, and 7 bases stayed unmatched. CDR3 bases: TGCGCCAGCAGCCAACGTCTAGCGGACAACACAGATACGCAGTATTTT. Encoded protein: CASSQRLADNTDTQYF.

This chain links TRBV19 with TRBJ2-3, with 10 bases that match TRBD2. J lost 6 bases, V lost 4 bases, and 13 bases had no gene match. CDR1 is LNHDA, CDR2 SQIVND, per germline (reference sequence). The CDR3 covers 17 residues. CDR3 in amino acids: CASSKPNRETSGDTQYF. CDR3 nucleotide sequence: TGTGCCAGTAGTAAGCCAAACAGGGAGACTAGCGGGGATACGCAGTATTTT.

This clone appeared once. V usage is TRBV7-9 and J usage is TRBJ1-2; the D gene is possibly TRBD1 (6 bases). Germline loops: CDR1 SEHNR, CDR2 FQNEAQ (reference sequence). V lost 1 base, J lost 5 bases, and 14 bases lay in between. This CDR3 is built from 15 residues. The CDR3 nucleotides read TGTGCCAGCAGCTTAGGTCCGGGACATCGATATGGCTACACCTTC. Translated, it gives CASSLGPGHRYGYTF.

The V gene is TRBV2, the J gene TRBJ2-5; no reliable D call. The germline V gene encodes CDR1 SNHLY and CDR2 FYNNEI. V was cut by 6 bases and J by 1 base, with 3 bases left in between. This CDR3 is built from 11 residues. DNA of the CDR3: TGTGCCAGCAGCGGCCAAGAGACCCAGTACTTC. It specifies CASSGQETQYF.

A few counts support this clone. The junction and the germline gene differ at one end; a read error may be behind it. The sample carries other DNA sequences with the same CDR3. V is TRBV4-2 and J is TRBJ2-2, with TRBD2 matching over 9 bases. There are 19 residues in the CDR3. Germline-derived CDR1 and CDR2 are LGHNA and YNFKEQ. CDR3 loop: CASSPRSGGLTSNTGELFF. CDR3 in DNA: TGTGCCAGCAGCCCCCGGAGCGGGGGGCTAACTTCGAACACCGGGGAGCTATTTTTT.

This rearrangement joins TRBV27 to TRBJ2-7, with 7 bases identical to TRBD1. J was trimmed by 0 bases and V by 5 bases; bases with no gene match: 1. The CDR3 runs to 13 residues. Looked up from germline, CDR1 is MNHEY and CDR2 is SMNVEV (reference sequence). CDR3 region: CASSNRGSYEQYF. In DNA form, the CDR3 reads TGTGCCAGCAGTAACAGGGGCTCCTACGAGCAGTACTTC.

This clone was seen just once. The chain couples TRBV20-1 to TRBJ1-2, with a weak D call TRBD1 (5 bases). V lost 3 bases and J lost 14, with 16 bases in between. The germline V gene has CDR1 DFQATT and CDR2 SNEGSKA (reference sequence). CDR3 length: 11 amino acids. The CDR3 protein is CSARAPGLLTF. The CDR3 DNA is TGCAGTGCTAGGGCCCCGGGACTCCTTACCTTC.

This chain links TRBV25-1 with TRBJ2-7, with 8 bases that match TRBD2. The CDR3 consists of 16 residues. Germline trimming cut 6 bases from V and 3 bases from J; bases unmatched to any gene: 13. Looked up from germline, CDR1 is MGHDK and CDR2 is SYGVNS. The CDR3 protein is CASSPPGGTRGYEQYF. The DNA for the CDR3 is TGTGCCAGCAGCCCCCCGGGGGGGACGCGAGGCTACGAGCAGTACTTC.

CDR3 nucleotides: TGTGCCAGCAGGGAGTCGGGGGATGAGCAGTTCTTC. Residues: CASRESGDEQFF. This chain uses TRBV7-2 with TRBJ2-1; D perhaps matches TRBD2 (6 bases). The CDR3 loop spans 12 amino acids. CDR1 and CDR2 (germline): SGHTA, FQGNSA. V was trimmed by 6 bases and J by 8 bases, leaving 11 bases between them.

The chain is built from TRBV15 and TRBJ2-1, with D perhaps TRBD1 (5 bases). Per germline, CDR1 LNHNV and CDR2 YYDKDF (reference sequence). The CDR3 loop spans 19 amino acids. V lost 1 base and J 4 bases, leaving 23 bases between the germline ends. The CDR3 spells CATSRVTWGGTESYNEQFF. The CDR3 bases are TGTGCCACCAGCAGAGTCACCTGGGGCGGCACCGAAAGTTACAATGAGCAGTTCTTC.

The J gene is TRBJ2-7, the V gene TRBV6-5; 13 bases are a match to TRBD2. With V trimmed by 0 bases and J by 5 bases, 4 bases remained unmatched. CDR3 length: 16 amino acids. The germline V gene encodes CDR1 MNHEY and CDR2 SVGAGI. This CDR3 is CASSYSGTSGKHEQYF. The CDR3 DNA reads as TGTGCCAGCAGTTACTCGGGGACTAGCGGGAAGCACGAGCAGTACTTC.

The V gene is TRBV28, the J gene TRBJ2-7; 8 nucleotides line up with TRBD1. Germline V gives CDR1 MDHEN, CDR2 SYDVKM. This CDR3 contains 15 residues. J lost 1 base, V lost 6 bases, and 8 bases had no gene match. The CDR3 DNA reads TGTGCCAGCAGACACCTGGGGGACAGGTCCTACGAGCAGTACTTC. As protein: CASRHLGDRSYEQYF.